This T cell receptor beta chain was observed in a study of cytomegalovirus exposure and HLA in healthy donors. About the research overall: The roughly 130 validation repertoires used the same platform as the approximately 670 first-cohort repertoires, a later analysis reported. Study findings and constraints: One later analysis, an examination of the roughly 130 validation repertoires, found that first-cohort TCR clusters tended to co-occur in them. High sensitivity and specificity were reportedly achieved when the classifier diagnosed cytomegalovirus status. Fewer than 200 TCR beta chains were listed as cytomegalovirus-associated.

TCRdb keeps only in-frame clones here, not all; method: immunoSEQ multiplex PCR. The table has 250,000 to 400,000 clones, roughly 90% seen once. To note about this clone: Its antigen is as yet unknown.

The ends were cut back, 2 bases at V and 0 bases at J, with 9 bases in the middle. CDR1 and CDR2 from the germline V gene are ENHRY and SYGVKD. The CDR3 is 15 amino acids. Sequenced sample: PBMCs. V usage is TRBV10-3 and J usage is TRBJ2-3; D may be TRBD2 (7 bases). The TCR sequence derives from a man in his thirties or forties in good health and CMV-seronegative. The CDR3 nucleotides are TGTGCCATCAGTGAGAGGGGGGGGAGCACAGATACGCAGTATTTT. It is translated as CAISERGGSTDTQYF.